A single sample is the source of the 21 T cell receptor beta chains below, sequenced in a study of regulatory T cells in long-lasting Graves disease. Combining iRepertoire HTBI primers with Arm-PCR of CDR3 regions, the authors built TCR beta libraries. TCRdb used MiXCR to reprocess the multiplex PCR reads, holding one entry per CDR3 protein. The sample lists some 460,000 distinct CDR3 sequences; around 15% were seen once. As for time point: newly diagnosed GD, antithyroid drugs for less than 3 months. Construction of the TCR library relied on RNA isolated from PBMCs. In addition, the sample was reused for a study of T cells in Graves' hyperthyroidism and ophthalmopathy.

The sequences come from peripheral blood mononuclear cells (PBMCs), collected at new diagnosis, from a patient treated with antithyroid drugs. The source is a middle-aged man with Graves disease.

Comment on this clonotype: A much more abundant neighbour one base away suggests this may be a read error. The rearrangement joins TRBV5-6 to TRBJ2-2; a possible D gene is TRBD2 (6 bases). This CDR3 has 17 residues. Germline CDR1 reads SGHDT; CDR2 reads YYEEEE. The CDR3 coding sequence is TGTGCCAGCAGCTTGGTAGCCGGACCGTCTCCCCCGGGGGAGCTGCTTTTT. Protein product: CASSLVAGPSPPGELLF.

This clonotype was detected ten times or more. The V and J genes are TRBV28 and TRBJ1-5; 10 bases align to TRBD1. The junction had 4 bases not matched to a gene; V was cut back by 5 bases and J by 6 bases. This CDR3 comprises 14 residues. The germline V gene encodes CDR1 MDHEN and CDR2 SYDVKM. In DNA, the CDR3 is TGTGCCAGCAGTAAACGGGACAGGGGTCAGCCCCAGCATTTT. Translation gives CASSKRDRGQPQHF.

There are a few counts of this clonotype. The chain couples TRBV7-9 to TRBJ2-6; TRBD1 agrees at 8 bases. Germline-derived CDR1 and CDR2 are SEHNR and FQNEAQ (reference sequence). The junction had 18 bases not matched to a gene; V was cut back by 5 bases and J by 0 bases. The CDR3 sequence is 21 residues long. The CDR3: CASSPNARRTGSRSGANVLTF. CDR3 DNA sequence: TGTGCCAGCAGCCCCAACGCGAGACGGACAGGGTCCCGCTCTGGGGCCAACGTCCTGACTTTC.

The sample holds many counts of this clonotype. The chain recombines TRBV6-5 with TRBJ1-1, with TRBD1 as a possible D gene (5 bases). Germline-derived CDR1 and CDR2 are MNHEY and SVGAGI. This CDR3 is built from 15 residues. V gave up 3 bases and J gave up 5 bases, with 16 bases separating them. The CDR3 nucleotides read TGTGCCAGCAGTTATCCGACGACAGTAGGGACTGAAGCTTTCTTT. Amino acids: CASSYPTTVGTEAFF.

This clonotype occurred a few times. The CDR3 sequence: CASSIGTSGRAAETQYF. As DNA, the CDR3 is TGTGCCAGCAGCATCGGGACTAGCGGGAGGGCCGCGGAGACCCAGTACTTC. The chain combines TRBV9 with TRBJ2-5; TRBD2 matches at 16 bases. The CDR3 is made up of 17 amino acids. Per germline, CDR1 SGDLS and CDR2 YYNGEE. J was trimmed by 5 bases and V by 4 bases; bases with no gene match: 8. The whole variable domain, remainder taken from reference TRBV9 and TRBJ2-5, is DSGVTQTPKHLITATGQRVTLRCSPRSGDLSVYWYQQSLDQGLQFLIQYYNGEERAKGNILERFSAQQFPDLHSELNLSSLELGDSALYFCASSIGTSGRAAETQYFGPGTRLLVL.

This sequence joins TRBV7-9 and TRBJ2-7, with 9 bases that match TRBD2. Germline V gene data show CDR1 as SEHNR and CDR2 as FQNEAQ (reference sequence). The CDR3 loop spans 16 amino acids. The J segment lost 5 bases and the V segment lost 4 bases, leaving 12 bases of the junction unmatched. This CDR3 is CASSSWSSGSSHEQYF. The DNA for the CDR3 is TGTGCCAGCAGCTCCTGGAGTAGCGGGAGTTCCCACGAGCAGTACTTC. Full variable domain (missing parts from reference TRBV7-9 and TRBJ2-7): DTGVSQNPRHKITKRGQNVTFRCDPISEHNRLYWYRQTLGQGPEFLTYFQNEAQLEKSRLLSDRFSAERPKGSFSTLEIQRTEQGDSAMYLCASSSWSSGSSHEQYFGPGTRLTVT.

Only a few counts were recorded for this clonotype. The chain is built from TRBV29-1 and TRBJ2-1; tentative D call: TRBD2 (5 bases). This CDR3 has 14 residues. V was cut by 4 bases and J by 6 bases, with 16 bases left in between. Germline CDR1 is SQVTM and CDR2 is ANQGSEA. The CDR3 bases are TGCAGCGTTGTCCCTAGCTCGCCCTTCAATGAGCAGTTCTTC. Translation: CSVVPSSPFNEQFF.

This clonotype was observed a few times. A single base separates this from a much larger clone, so it may be a read error. The chain carries TRBV20-1 and TRBJ1-1, with TRBD1 matching 9 bases. This CDR3 is built from 12 residues. CDR1 DFQATT and CDR2 SNEGSKA come from the germline V gene (reference sequence). V lost 5 bases and J lost 6; bases outside the gene matches: 4. The CDR3 loop reads CSAARQGAEAFF. CDR3 nucleotide sequence: TGCAGTGCTGCCCGACAGGGGGCTGAAGCTTTCTTT.

Many counts were recorded for this clonotype. DNA for the CDR3: TGTGCCTGGAGTCCCGGACAAACATACGAGCAGTACTTC. It is translated as CAWSPGQTYEQYF. V gene TRBV30 combines with J gene TRBJ2-7; maybe TRBD1 (5 bases). This CDR3 contains 13 residues. Germline V gives CDR1 GTSNPN, CDR2 SVGIG (reference sequence). The V gene lost 2 bases and the J gene lost 4 bases, with 12 bases spanning the gap.

This clonotype was recorded many times. Germline and junction disagree at one end, which may indicate a read error. This chain connects TRBV5-1 to TRBJ2-7; D call uncertain. Germline values: CDR1 SGHRS, CDR2 YFSETQ. The CDR3 is 13 amino acids. CDR3 protein: CASSLEAVYEQYF. The DNA for the CDR3 is TGTGCCAGCAGCTTGGAAGCAGTGTACGAGCAGTACTTC.

This clonotype appeared many times. The J gene is TRBJ2-7, the V gene TRBV11-2; D is perhaps TRBD1 (5 bases). Per germline, CDR1 SGHAT and CDR2 FQNNGV. V lost 5 bases, J lost 1 base, and 18 bases lay in between. This CDR3 has 16 amino acids. The CDR3 nucleotides read TGTGCCAGCAGCCCTCACTCAGGGTCTGGGTCCTACGAGCAGTACTTC. This gives the protein CASSPHSGSGSYEQYF.

This clonotype showed up many times. This chain connects TRBV27 to TRBJ1-1; D is perhaps TRBD1 (5 bases). CDR1 and CDR2 (germline): MNHEY, SMNVEV (reference sequence). The CDR3 consists of 16 residues. Trimming pared 7 bases from V and 1 base from J, leaving 19 bases between. CDR3 nucleotide sequence: TGTGCCAGCATCTCAAACACCGGGGGGGAGAACACTGAAGCTTTCTTT. The encoded protein is CASISNTGGENTEAFF.

This clonotype turned up a few times. This chain joins TRBV7-8 and TRBJ2-7; 11 nucleotides match TRBD2. This CDR3 has 15 amino acids. J was trimmed by 6 bases and V by 5 bases; bases with no gene match: 9. The germline CDR1 and CDR2 sequences are SGHVS and FQNEAQ. The CDR3 reads CASSPIAGGPLEQYF. In DNA, the CDR3 is TGTGCCAGCAGCCCCATAGCGGGAGGGCCTCTCGAGCAGTACTTC. Based on the CDR3 plus reference TRBV7-8 and TRBJ2-7, the full variable domain is GAGVSQSPRYKVAKRGQDVALRCDPISGHVSLFWYQQALGQGPEFLTYFQNEAQLDKSGLPSDRFFAERPEGSVSTLKIQRTQQEDSAVYLCASSPIAGGPLEQYFGPGTRLTVT.

The J gene is TRBJ2-1, the V gene TRBV10-2; 9 bases line up with TRBD2. V gave up 7 bases and J gave up 4 bases; unmatched junction bases: 8. This CDR3 spans 15 amino acids. The germline V gene has CDR1 WSHSY and CDR2 SAAADI. CDR3 loop: CASNAGAGGYNEQFF. In nucleotides, the CDR3 is TGCGCCAGCAACGCCGGTGCGGGAGGGTACAATGAGCAGTTCTTC.

J is TRBJ1-6 and V is TRBV6-2 or TRBV6-3; 9 bases align to TRBD1. With V trimmed by 6 bases and J by 9 bases, 9 bases remained unmatched. Germline CDR1 and CDR2: MNHEY and SVGEGT. The CDR3 is 15 amino acids. The CDR3 region is CASSLKQGAPSPLHF. The CDR3 DNA sequence: TGTGCCAGCAGCCTTAAACAGGGGGCGCCTTCACCCCTCCACTTT.

CDR3 residues: CATRQDGADTQYF. The CDR3 DNA reads as TGTGCCACCAGACAGGATGGTGCAGATACGCAGTATTTT. The V call is TRBV19, the J call TRBJ2-3, with a tentative D call TRBD1 (6 bases). The germline CDR1 and CDR2 sequences are LNHDA and SQIVND (reference sequence). The ends were cut back, 10 bases at V and 4 bases at J, with 15 bases in the middle. The CDR3 sequence is 13 residues long.

This clonotype was found many times. The gene calls are TRBV7-2 and TRBJ2-3; the D gene is possibly TRBD2 (6 bases). CDR3 length: 14 residues. CDR1 is SGHTA, CDR2 FQGNSA, per germline. Trimming removed 3 bases at V and 2 bases at J, with 9 bases between. The CDR3 is CASSLGGNTDTQYF. CDR3 in DNA: TGTGCCAGCAGCTTGGGGGGTAACACAGATACGCAGTATTTT.

In this sample, this clonotype turned up many times. This chain links TRBV12-3 or TRBV12-4 with TRBJ2-5; D ambiguous. CDR3 length: 13 amino acids. V was trimmed by 6 bases and J by 0 bases, leaving 8 bases between them. The CDR3 DNA follows: TGTGCCAGCAGCCGGGTGGACCAAGAGACCCAGTACTTC. It translates to CASSRVDQETQYF.

This clonotype was seen repeatedly, ten times or more. The chain couples TRBV7-6 to TRBJ2-2; possibly TRBD2 for D (5 bases). The length of the CDR3 is 17 residues. V was trimmed by 0 bases and J by 4 bases, leaving 15 bases between them. Germline CDR1 reads SGHVS; CDR2 reads FNYEAQ. CDR3 in DNA: TGTGCCAGCAGCTTAGCAACCGGGAACCCCGGCACCGGGGAGCTGTTTTTT. It codes for CASSLATGNPGTGELFF. The full variable domain, its missing parts supplied by reference TRBV7-6 and TRBJ2-2, is GAGVSQSPRYKVTKRGQDVALRCDPISGHVSLYWYRQALGQGPEFLTYFNYEAQQDKSGLPNDRFSAERPEGSISTLTIQRTEQRDSAMYRCASSLATGNPGTGELFFGEGSRLTVL.

At least ten counts were recorded for this clonotype. CDR3 coding DNA: TGTGCCACGGGAGGGACTAGCGGGAGAAACGAGCAGTACTTC. It translates to CATGGTSGRNEQYF. The chain combines TRBV6-2 or TRBV6-3 with TRBJ2-7, with 14 bases matching TRBD2. The CDR3 extends over 14 amino acids. Unmatched junction bases numbered 7, after V lost 10 bases and J lost 5 bases. Germline V gene lookup returns CDR1 MNHEY and CDR2 SVGEGT.

V gene TRBV9 combines with J gene TRBJ1-5; D gene uncertain. CDR3 length: 15 amino acids. Trimming removed 0 bases from V and 5 bases from J, with 12 bases in between. Germline V gene lookup returns CDR1 SGDLS and CDR2 YYNGEE. The CDR3 DNA is TGTGCCAGCAGCGTAGGTTCGGGGTCTGATCAGCCCCAGCATTTT. This gives the protein CASSVGSGSDQPQHF. The whole variable domain, filled in from reference TRBV9 and TRBJ1-5, reads DSGVTQTPKHLITATGQRVTLRCSPRSGDLSVYWYQQSLDQGLQFLIQYYNGEERAKGNILERFSAQQFPDLHSELNLSSLELGDSALYFCASSVGSGSDQPQHFGDGTRLSIL.